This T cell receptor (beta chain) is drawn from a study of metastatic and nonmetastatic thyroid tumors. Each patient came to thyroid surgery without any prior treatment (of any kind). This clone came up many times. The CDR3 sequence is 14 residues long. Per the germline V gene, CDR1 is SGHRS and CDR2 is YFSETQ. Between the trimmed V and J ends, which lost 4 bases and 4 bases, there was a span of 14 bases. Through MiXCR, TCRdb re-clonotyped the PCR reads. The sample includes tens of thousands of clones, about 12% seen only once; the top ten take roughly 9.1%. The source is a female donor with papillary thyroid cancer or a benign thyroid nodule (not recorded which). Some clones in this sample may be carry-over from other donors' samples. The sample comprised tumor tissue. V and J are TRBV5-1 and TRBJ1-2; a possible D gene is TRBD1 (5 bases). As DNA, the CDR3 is TGCGCCAGCAGCGTGGGCAGGGACGCCTATGGCTACACCTTC. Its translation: CASSVGRDAYGYTF.